The present T cell receptor beta chain was sequenced within a study of blood T cell repertoires in COVID-19. In the study overall: COVID-19 samples collected from the United States, Italy and Spain covered acute and convalescent phases. Sources were T cells, B-cell-depleted T cells, or PBMCs; the material itself was cDNA or gDNA.

Sequencing used immunoSEQ multiplex PCR; TCRdb keeps in-frame clones, though not all of them. The table lists 180,000 or so clones, approximately 85% of them singletons, with about 9.4% in the top ten. The germline CDR1 and CDR2 sequences are MGHRA and YSYEKL. This CDR3 comprises 16 residues. Trimming at V came to 4 bases and at J to 2 bases, leaving 5 bases not matched to a gene. Sequences were obtained from peripheral blood. This sequence was found in a woman over 75 with acute or convalescent COVID-19. The chain employs TRBV4-1 and TRBJ1-3; TRBD1 matches at 10 bases. Written as DNA, the CDR3 is TGCGCCAGCAGCCCCCCCGGGACAGGGGCTGGAAACACCATATATTTT. This codes for CASSPPGTGAGNTIYF.